These T cell receptor beta chains were read from a single sample in a study of T cells in Graves' hyperthyroidism and ophthalmopathy. TCRdb reprocessed the multiplex PCR reads via MiXCR and lists one record per CDR3 protein. This table has more than 500,000 distinct CDR3 sequences, about 16% appearing once. Source material: blood. All receptors derive from a woman in her thirties with Graves' ophthalmopathy. Both conserved end residues are part of each CDR3. Fields, in order: J gene, D gene, clone size, V gene, CDR3 DNA, CDR3 protein. D genes are given only for firm matches. Only some rows state a clone size, as once, few, many or a class for expanded clones.

j_gene: TRBJ2-3
d_gene: .
abundance: many
v_gene: TRBV7-2
CDR3nt: TGTGCCAGCAGCTACGGGGATATTGGAGATACGCAGTATTTT
CDR3aa: CASSYGDIGDTQYF

j_gene: TRBJ1-4
d_gene: .
abundance: .
v_gene: TRBV28
CDR3nt: TGTGCCAGCAGTTTATACAGGGCCAATGAAAAACTGTTTTTT
CDR3aa: CASSLYRANEKLFF

j_gene: TRBJ1-2
d_gene: .
abundance: many
v_gene: TRBV3-1
CDR3nt: TGTGCCAGCAGCCAAGTACAGAACTATGGCTACACCTTC
CDR3aa: CASSQVQNYGYTF

j_gene: TRBJ1-1
d_gene: .
abundance: many
v_gene: TRBV30
CDR3nt: TGTGCCTCCCGGGGGGTGGCTGAAGCTTTCTTT
CDR3aa: CASRGVAEAFF

j_gene: TRBJ2-2
d_gene: TRBD1
abundance: .
v_gene: TRBV5-8
CDR3nt: TGTGCCAGCAGCGGGGGACAGGGGGTCGACACCGGGGAGCTGTTTTTT
CDR3aa: CASSGGQGVDTGELFF

j_gene: TRBJ2-5
d_gene: TRBD1
abundance: many
v_gene: TRBV15
CDR3nt: TGTGCCACCAGCAGAGCTGGGACAGGCCAAGAGACCCAGTACTTC
CDR3aa: CATSRAGTGQETQYF

j_gene: TRBJ2-3
d_gene: .
abundance: many
v_gene: TRBV24-1
CDR3nt: TGTGCCACCAGTGATATCTCCGCCTCAGGGACAGATACGCAGTATTTT
CDR3aa: CATSDISASGTDTQYF

j_gene: TRBJ2-1
d_gene: .
abundance: many
v_gene: TRBV5-1
CDR3nt: TGCGCCAGCAGCCCAAGGCCGGGGGCCAATGAGCAGTTCTTC
CDR3aa: CASSPRPGANEQFF

j_gene: TRBJ2-1
d_gene: .
abundance: many
v_gene: TRBV7-8
CDR3nt: TGTGCCAGCAGCTTAGCAGTGTCTAGCTCCTACAATGAGCAGTTCTTC
CDR3aa: CASSLAVSSSYNEQFF

j_gene: TRBJ2-7
d_gene: .
abundance: many
v_gene: TRBV7-9
CDR3nt: TGTGCCAGCAGCTTAACTCAGGGTCGCCACGAGCAGTACTTC
CDR3aa: CASSLTQGRHEQYF

j_gene: TRBJ1-2
d_gene: .
abundance: few
v_gene: TRBV28
CDR3nt: TGTGCCAGCAGGATTGACACACTGGGGGACTATGGCTACACCTTC
CDR3aa: CASRIDTLGDYGYTF

j_gene: TRBJ2-1
d_gene: .
abundance: .
v_gene: TRBV4-3
CDR3nt: TGCGCCAGCAGCCAGATATACCAGGGCCATCTGCGGAGGAATGAGCAGTTCTTC
CDR3aa: CASSQIYQGHLRRNEQFF

j_gene: TRBJ2-1
d_gene: .
abundance: many
v_gene: TRBV3-1
CDR3nt: TGTGCCAGCAGCCGAGGAACTGAGCAGTTCTTC
CDR3aa: CASSRGTEQFF

j_gene: TRBJ1-4
d_gene: TRBD1
abundance: .
v_gene: TRBV28
CDR3nt: TGTGCCAGCAGGGTACAGGGGATCTCTGAAAAACTGTTTTTT
CDR3aa: CASRVQGISEKLFF

j_gene: TRBJ2-3
d_gene: TRBD1
abundance: .
v_gene: TRBV6-2/TRBV6-3
CDR3nt: TGTGCCAGCAGTGGGGGGGGACAGGGGGGAGATACGCAGTATTTT
CDR3aa: CASSGGGQGGDTQYF

j_gene: TRBJ2-1
d_gene: .
abundance: many
v_gene: TRBV5-1
CDR3nt: TGCGCCAGCAGCTCACTAGTTACTAATGAGCAGTTCTTC
CDR3aa: CASSSLVTNEQFF

j_gene: TRBJ2-2
d_gene: .
abundance: few
v_gene: TRBV3-1
CDR3nt: TGTGCCAGCAGCCCGTCGAGCGTCAACACCGGGGAGCTGTTTTTT
CDR3aa: CASSPSSVNTGELFF

j_gene: TRBJ1-1
d_gene: .
abundance: .
v_gene: TRBV6-2/TRBV6-3
CDR3nt: TGTGCCAGCAAGGTGGGGGGACGCGAGGACACTGAAGCTTTCTTT
CDR3aa: CASKVGGREDTEAFF

j_gene: TRBJ2-7
d_gene: TRBD2
abundance: few
v_gene: TRBV19
CDR3nt: TGTGCCAGTAGTATGGGACTAGCTGCCTACGAGCAGTACTTC
CDR3aa: CASSMGLAAYEQYF

j_gene: TRBJ1-5
d_gene: .
abundance: .
v_gene: TRBV6-2/TRBV6-3
CDR3nt: TGTGCCAGCGGCTCCGGGACATTGGGATATCAGTCCCAGCATTTT
CDR3aa: CASGSGTLGYQSQHF

j_gene: TRBJ2-7
d_gene: .
abundance: few
v_gene: TRBV11-2
CDR3nt: TGTGCCAGCAACACCCCGGTTGGGGGGGCGAGCTCCTACGAGCAGTACTTC
CDR3aa: CASNTPVGGASSYEQYF

j_gene: TRBJ2-7
d_gene: .
abundance: many
v_gene: TRBV6-2/TRBV6-3
CDR3nt: TGTGCCAGCAGTTATGGGCGAAACGAGCAGTACTTC
CDR3aa: CASSYGRNEQYF

j_gene: TRBJ2-2
d_gene: .
abundance: few
v_gene: TRBV28
CDR3nt: TGTGCCAGCAGTTATGCAGCGACCGGGGAGCTGTTTTTT
CDR3aa: CASSYAATGELFF

j_gene: TRBJ2-3
d_gene: .
abundance: few
v_gene: TRBV11-3
CDR3nt: TGTGCCAGCAGCTCTCGGGATAGCGTTCCCCCGGATACGCAGTATTTT
CDR3aa: CASSSRDSVPPDTQYF

j_gene: TRBJ2-3
d_gene: .
abundance: many
v_gene: TRBV5-5
CDR3nt: TGTGCCAGCAGCTTGGATTACAGGCCCCGGACAGATACGCAGTATTTT
CDR3aa: CASSLDYRPRTDTQYF

j_gene: TRBJ1-1
d_gene: .
abundance: few
v_gene: TRBV7-2
CDR3nt: TGTGCCAGCAGCCCTCTCGGTGGGGCGACCAAAGCTTTCTTT
CDR3aa: CASSPLGGATKAFF

j_gene: TRBJ1-1
d_gene: .
abundance: many
v_gene: TRBV20-1
CDR3nt: TGCAGTGCCCCCCGTGGAGAACTGAACACTGAAGCTTTCTTT
CDR3aa: CSAPRGELNTEAFF

j_gene: TRBJ2-7
d_gene: .
abundance: .
v_gene: TRBV7-9
CDR3nt: TGTGCCAGCAGCTTAGCCGGACTACAGGGTATTGGCTCCTACGAGCAGTACTTC
CDR3aa: CASSLAGLQGIGSYEQYF

j_gene: TRBJ2-1
d_gene: .
abundance: .
v_gene: TRBV20-1
CDR3nt: TGCAGTGCAAGGCCTACTGGCCCCTACAATGAGCAGTTCTTC
CDR3aa: CSARPTGPYNEQFF

j_gene: TRBJ2-5
d_gene: .
abundance: .
v_gene: TRBV7-3
CDR3nt: TGTGCCAGCAGCCAGATAGGTTTTCAAGAAACCCAGTACTTC
CDR3aa: CASSQIGFQETQYF

j_gene: TRBJ2-3
d_gene: TRBD1
abundance: many
v_gene: TRBV28
CDR3nt: TGTGCCAGCAGTTTACCGGGACAGGGACGGGCAGATACGCAGTATTTT
CDR3aa: CASSLPGQGRADTQYF

j_gene: TRBJ2-7
d_gene: TRBD2
abundance: few
v_gene: TRBV6-2/TRBV6-3
CDR3nt: TGTGCCAGCAGTTGGCTAGCGGGTGGAACCTACGAGCAGTACTTC
CDR3aa: CASSWLAGGTYEQYF

j_gene: TRBJ2-5
d_gene: .
abundance: .
v_gene: TRBV12-5
CDR3nt: TGTGCTAGTGTCAAGGCCAGGGTGCCGTACCAAGAGACCCAGTACTTC
CDR3aa: CASVKARVPYQETQYF

j_gene: TRBJ2-1
d_gene: TRBD1
abundance: .
v_gene: TRBV19
CDR3nt: TGTGCCAGTAGTTGGACAGGTGGGTCCGAGCAGTTCTTC
CDR3aa: CASSWTGGSEQFF

j_gene: TRBJ1-1
d_gene: .
abundance: few
v_gene: TRBV4-3
CDR3nt: TGCGCCAGCAGCCAAGATCTCGCAGCAAACACTGAAGCTTTCTTT
CDR3aa: CASSQDLAANTEAFF

j_gene: TRBJ1-4
d_gene: .
abundance: few
v_gene: TRBV20-1
CDR3nt: TGCAGTGCTCCGTTGGGGGGCCGGGAAAAACTGTTTTTT
CDR3aa: CSAPLGGREKLFF

j_gene: TRBJ2-1
d_gene: TRBD1
abundance: few
v_gene: TRBV5-1
CDR3nt: TGCGCCAGCCAAAAAGGGGGACAGGGTTCCTACAATGAGCAGTTCTTC
CDR3aa: CASQKGGQGSYNEQFF